Listed below are T cell receptor beta chains from one sample, sequenced in a study of CD8 T cells in Susac syndrome. TCRdb passed the immunoSEQ multiplex PCR reads through MiXCR, listing each CDR3 protein once. Here the sample spans some 99,000 distinct CDR3 sequences, around 94% being singletons. The specimen was CD4+ T cells from PBMCs. The receptors stem from a human donor with Susac syndrome. Both conserved end residues are trimmed from each CDR3. Each record gives: CDR3 protein, J gene, D gene, V gene. The D gene is left open where the match is weak.

ASSASGRLKAF,TRBJ1-1,.,TRBV19
ASSKEGTGDQPQH,TRBJ1-5,TRBD1,TRBV19
SVARVFGELF,TRBJ2-2,.,TRBV29-1
SATAQGATDTQY,TRBJ2-3,TRBD1,TRBV20-1
ASSTILAGGETQY,TRBJ2-5,.,TRBV18
SAKPRGRDIQY,TRBJ2-4,.,TRBV20-1
AWNLGPGTLGGYT,TRBJ1-2,.,TRBV30
ASSRTRDTGELF,TRBJ2-2,.,TRBV3-1
ATSRDPGRNSPLH,TRBJ1-6,.,TRBV15
AWSRDMNTEAF,TRBJ1-1,.,TRBV30
AWSNGGDEKLF,TRBJ1-4,.,TRBV30
ASSRTGGNEKLF,TRBJ1-4,TRBD1,TRBV19
ASSQQTDGRGTQY,TRBJ2-3,TRBD2,TRBV4-3
ASSESGLYT,TRBJ1-2,.,TRBV2
ASSFGNQPQH,TRBJ1-5,.,TRBV5-4
ASRSTPQETQY,TRBJ2-5,.,TRBV2
ASSQVTGKGVYEQY,TRBJ2-7,.,TRBV14
ASSGTGGNEQY,TRBJ2-7,TRBD1,TRBV18
ASSDYRELNYGYT,TRBJ1-2,.,TRBV16
SATHGDTQY,TRBJ2-3,.,TRBV20-1